Listed below are T cell receptor beta chains from one sample, sequenced in a study of blood T cell repertoires in COVID-19. Generated by immunoSEQ multiplex PCR, the TCRdb table keeps only in-frame clones and is missing some. The repertoire holds 30,000 to 35,000 clones, with about 72% as singletons. Sequencing was done on a sample of peripheral blood. The receptors were sampled from a woman in her sixties with acute or convalescent COVID-19. Each CDR3 is given with its conserved first and last residue. Fields, in order: clone size, J gene, V gene, D gene, CDR3 DNA, CDR3 protein. D genes are given only for firm matches. The listing skips clone size in some rows; elsewhere it reads once, few, many or a size class.

>.|TRBJ2-1|TRBV27|TRBD1
TGTGCCAGCAGTTTACCCGGGACAGGGGAAGACAATGAGCAGTTCTTC
CASSLPGTGEDNEQFF
>.|TRBJ2-3|TRBV7-8|TRBD1
TGTGCCAGCAGCTTATGGGGACAGGGGAGGACAGATACGCAGTATTTT
CASSLWGQGRTDTQYF
>.|TRBJ1-2|TRBV19|.
TGTGCCAGTAGTATATCAACAGGGTTCGGCTATGGCTACACCTTC
CASSISTGFGYGYTF
>.|TRBJ1-1|TRBV19|TRBD1
TGTGCCAGTAGTATAACAGGGGGCATGAACACTGAAGCTTTCTTT
CASSITGGMNTEAFF
>.|TRBJ2-3|TRBV27|.
TGTGCCAGCTCACCTTCGCTTCTAGCGATATGGGATACGCAGTATTTT
CASSPSLLAIWDTQYF
>.|TRBJ1-6|TRBV30|.
TGTGCCTGGAGTATTGACTTAAATTCACCCCTCCACTTT
CAWSIDLNSPLHF
>.|TRBJ1-2|TRBV6-5|.
TGTGCCAGCAGTTACTCAGACAAGGGGAAAGGCTACACCTTC
CASSYSDKGKGYTF
>few|TRBJ2-1|TRBV6-5|.
TGTGCCAGCAACCCACAACAGGGTTTCGTGAATGAGCAGTTCTTC
CASNPQQGFVNEQFF
>.|TRBJ2-1|TRBV5-1|TRBD2
TGCGCCAGCAGCTGGAAAGGACTAGCGGGGGACAAGTTAAATGAGCAGTTCTTC
CASSWKGLAGDKLNEQFF
>.|TRBJ2-3|TRBV18|TRBD2
TGTGCCAGCTCCGGGGGACTAGCGGGGAGAGATACGCAGTATTTT
CASSGGLAGRDTQYF
>.|TRBJ2-3|TRBV6-4|.
TGTGCCAGCAGTTCTATGGGAGGTAGCACAGATACGCAGTATTTT
CASSSMGGSTDTQYF
>once|TRBJ2-5|TRBV11-2|TRBD2
TGTGCCAGCAGCAAAATCGGGACTAGCGGGTACCAAGAGACCCAGTACTTC
CASSKIGTSGYQETQYF
>.|TRBJ1-2|TRBV15|TRBD1
TGTGCCACCAGCAGAGGGACAGGGGATGGCTACACCTTC
CATSRGTGDGYTF
>.|TRBJ2-3|TRBV19|TRBD2
TGTGCCAGTAGTCGACCGGGGGGGAATGGGCCCCAATTCACAGATACGCAGTATTTT
CASSRPGGNGPQFTDTQYF
>few|TRBJ2-5|TRBV7-8|.
TGTGCCAGCAGCAGGGACACCTCCGGGCTCGAGACCCAGTACTTC
CASSRDTSGLETQYF
>.|TRBJ2-5|TRBV9|.
TGTGCCAGCAGCGCGAGGGAAGGAAGAGAGACCCAGTACTTC
CASSAREGRETQYF
>.|TRBJ2-7|TRBV7-9|.
TGTGCCAGCAGCTTATGGGCACGCTTGGGCGACGAGCAGTACTTC
CASSLWARLGDEQYF
>.|TRBJ2-7|TRBV20-1|TRBD2
TGCAGTGCTATGGGGGGAGGGGTCGCCACCTTC
CSAMGGGVATF
>.|TRBJ1-1|TRBV5-8|TRBD1
TGTGCCAGCAGCTTGGCCAGGACAGGGGGCACTGAAGCTTTCTTT
CASSLARTGGTEAFF
>.|TRBJ2-1|TRBV28|.
TGTGCCAGCGAATCTCAGACAGGTGCGAACTACAATGAGCAGTTCTTC
CASESQTGANYNEQFF
>.|TRBJ1-5|TRBV30|.
TGTGCCTGGAGCCTATTACAGGGCGGTCAGCCCCAGCATTTT
CAWSLLQGGQPQHF
>.|TRBJ1-4|TRBV9|.
TGTGCCAGCAGCGTGAGCGGATTAAATGAAAAACTGTTTTTT
CASSVSGLNEKLFF
>.|TRBJ2-1|TRBV3-1/TRBV3-2|.
TGTGCCAGCAGCCACGGACTATACAATGAGCAGTTCTTC
CASSHGLYNEQFF
>few|TRBJ1-2|TRBV10-3|.
TGTGCCATCCGGTCTAACTATGGCTACACCTTC
CAIRSNYGYTF
>.|TRBJ2-1|TRBV6-6|TRBD1
TGTGCCAGCAGTTATGGACAGGGTGTCTCCTACAATGAGCAGTTCTTC
CASSYGQGVSYNEQFF
>.|TRBJ2-1|TRBV6-5|.
TGTGCCAGCAGTCACTTATCTTCACAGGTGGGTGAGCAGTTCTTC
CASSHLSSQVGEQFF
>.|TRBJ1-6|TRBV6-6|.
TGTGCCAGCAGTTTAGGGGCCACACACGAGCGTTCACCCCTCCACTTT
CASSLGATHERSPLHF
>.|TRBJ2-2|TRBV5-6|TRBD2
TGTGCCAGCAGCCCTGGACTAGCGGTTGCCACCGGGGAGCTGTTTTTT
CASSPGLAVATGELFF
>.|TRBJ2-3|TRBV11-3|TRBD1
TGTGCCAGCAGCTTAACGGACAGGGCCGACGCTTTATCAGATACGCAGTATTTT
CASSLTDRADALSDTQYF
>.|TRBJ2-1|TRBV19|TRBD2
TGTGCCAGTAGTGACCAGCGGGGCTACAATGAGCAGTTCTTC
CASSDQRGYNEQFF
>few|TRBJ1-1|TRBV9|.
TGTGCCAGCAGCGTAGTACAGGGCCACACTGAAGCTTTCTTT
CASSVVQGHTEAFF
>.|TRBJ1-5|TRBV19|.
TGTGCCAGTTCCTTAGGCAATCAGCCCCAGCATTTT
CASSLGNQPQHF
>few|TRBJ1-6|TRBV7-9|.
TGTGCCAGCAGCCGACAGGTGCGGTCACCCCTCCACTTT
CASSRQVRSPLHF
>.|TRBJ1-2|TRBV12-3/TRBV12-4|.
TGTGCCAGCACTTGGGAGATTAACTATGGCTACACCTTC
CASTWEINYGYTF
>.|TRBJ2-5|TRBV3-1/TRBV3-2|TRBD2
TGTGCCAGCAGCCAAGCTACGGGGGGAGAGACCCAGTACTTC
CASSQATGGETQYF
>.|TRBJ2-7|TRBV15|.
TGTGCCACCAGCAGGGACACGTCTTACGAGCAGTACTTC
CATSRDTSYEQYF
>.|TRBJ2-5|TRBV5-6|TRBD1
TGTGCCAGCAGCCCCGGCGGGACAGGGGCCTGGGAGACCCAGTACTTC
CASSPGGTGAWETQYF
>.|TRBJ2-4|TRBV5-1|.
TGCGCCAGCAGCTTCGGGGGACAGTGGGACCTAGCCAAAAACATTCAGTACTTC
CASSFGGQWDLAKNIQYF
>.|TRBJ1-2|TRBV6-5|TRBD1
TGTGCCAGCAGTCCGGGACAGAGTTTCTATGGCTACACCTTC
CASSPGQSFYGYTF
>.|TRBJ2-3|TRBV11-2|TRBD2
TGTGCCAGCAGCTTAATAGCGGGGGGGGCAGATACGCAGTATTTT
CASSLIAGGADTQYF
>.|TRBJ1-2|TRBV19|.
TGTGCCAGTAGTCCAGAGGACAGCTATGGCTACACCTTC
CASSPEDSYGYTF
>.|TRBJ1-4|TRBV19|.
TGTGCCAGTAGTATAGGTTCGACAGTACCTGAAAAACTGTTTTTT
CASSIGSTVPEKLFF
>.|TRBJ1-2|TRBV24-1|.
TGTGCCACCAGTCTAGGGGGTGGGAACTATGGCTACACCTTC
CATSLGGGNYGYTF
>.|TRBJ1-1|TRBV5-6|.
TGTGCCAGCAGCTTGGACGGTGAAGCTTTCTTT
CASSLDGEAFF
>.|TRBJ2-1|TRBV24-1|TRBD1
TGTGCCACCAGTGTCCTTGGACAGGGTAAGAATGAGCAGTTCTTC
CATSVLGQGKNEQFF
>few|TRBJ2-5|TRBV3-1/TRBV3-2|TRBD2
TGTGCCAGCAGCCTTGGGACTAGCGGGGATCAGTACTTC
CASSLGTSGDQYF
>large|TRBJ1-2|TRBV28|TRBD1
TGTGCCAGCAGTTCACACAGGGGCGATATTACCTATGGCTACACCTTC
CASSSHRGDITYGYTF